This section outlines one TCR beta chain sequence together with its context. It has no known antigen specificity. No qualities accompany the bases; no much larger clone lies one base away. Collaborating institutions collected whole blood in K2EDTA tubes following their own protocols. For TCRbeta analysis, collaborators shipped samples as frozen whole blood, isolated PBMCs, or DNA extracted from either of those sample types. This specimen belongs to a study of blood T cell repertoires in COVID-19 (dated by TCRdb to 2020 to 2022). Context from the whole study: The collaborator samples originated in the United States, Italy and Spain and spanned the acute and convalescent phases of COVID-19. Where HLA class I and class II types were available, the types were taken from metadata supplied by the sample provider, not from assay-based typing. The material from the prospective study consisted of cDNA or gDNA derived from T cells, B-cell-depleted T cells, or PBMCs. Deeply sampled blood TCRbeta repertoires from subjects exposed to, actively infected with, or recovered from COVID-19 were included in the dataset. Nearly every sample came with metadata listing a de-identified subject ID, COVID-19 status, age in years and sex. The repertoires were made available in a free public database intended to serve as a resource for research on the immune response to SARS-CoV-2. Samples came from the ongoing ImmuneRACE study (first 160 participants) plus 1,254 subjects from 6 global collaborators. Study-level results and caveats: How much clinical and demographic metadata was included differed by source and by participant, and the metadata was provided uncurated.

V is trimmed back by 5 bases and J by 1 base, and the junction contains 8 bases that no gene match accounts for. CDR1 MDHEN and CDR2 SYDVKM are derived from the germline V gene. Including cysteine and phenylalanine, the CDR3 has 15 amino acids. Only CDR3 DNA is held: 45 bases, read in frame from base 1. TCRbeta CDR3 regions were amplified from genomic DNA by means of the immunoSEQ Assay, a bias-controlled multiplex PCR. Under the source paper's analysis protocol: The number of nucleated cells in each sample was estimated from the amplification of reference gene primers within the assay. Sequence reads were collapsed and filtered to measure the absolute abundance of every unique TCRbeta CDR3 rearrangement. Productive Simpson clonality was computed per sample as the square root of Simpson's diversity index over productive rearrangements. TCRdb limited this immuneACCESS table to in-frame rearrangements with V and J called. A share of clones is missing; checked studies link under half to unresolved V genes, and the rest is unexplained. V and J calls and clone size are given by that table; D and trimming were obtained from the DNA. This sample lists 73,000 or so clones; approximately 91% were detected once. The top ten clones comprise over 10% of the sample.

The rearranged chain carries TRBV28 and TRBJ2-7; 7 central bases correspond to TRBD2. This clonotype was sampled from a human donor with active COVID-19. The donor label of this sample is uncertain. Input material: peripheral blood. CDR3 sequence: CASSGRGAGSYEQYF. The nucleotide sequence is TGTGCCAGCAGTGGGAGGGGAGCGGGTTCCTACGAGCAGTACTTC.